This T cell receptor (beta chain) is drawn from a study of breast tumors, draining lymph nodes, adjacent tissues. Study-wide points: Luminal-like breast cancer showed significantly higher tumor–nontumor repertoire similarity than basal-like. The lymph node origin of tumor T cells was framed as consistent with a hypothesis, not demonstrated. Tumor TCR diversity was below lymph nodes but above nontumor tissue.

TCRdb re-derived calls from the multiplex PCR reads in MiXCR, one entry per CDR3 protein. The data contain approximately 280,000 distinct CDR3 sequences, 30% of them singletons. Of note for this clonotype: What it binds is not known. Lacking the conserved final phenylalanine or tryptophan, this CDR3 likely reflects a read error.

Axillary draining lymph nodes of breast cancer patients supplied the node samples. Trimming took off 10 bases at V and 5 bases at J, with 24 bases between the two ends. The CDR3 length is 15 residues. In germline, CDR1 is SGHTS, CDR2 YDEGEE. Material for sequencing was axillary lymph node tissue. This TCR came from a female donor with breast cancer. Some clones in this sample may be carry-over from other donors' samples. The chain combines TRBV5-8 with TRBJ2-5; possibly TRBD2 for D (6 bases). This CDR3 is CASGVEAARRETQYS. Here the CDR3 DNA reads TGTGCCTCGGGAGTCGAGGCGGCGCGACGGGAGACCCAGTACTCC.